The next 14 T cell receptor beta chains were all read from a single sample in a study of T cells in Graves' hyperthyroidism and ophthalmopathy. Amplified TCR beta CDR3 regions came from RNA transcripts. HTBI primers were used for first-round RT-PCR of the TCR CDR3. TCRdb reprocessed the multiplex PCR reads with MiXCR, giving one entry per CDR3 protein. This table has about 500,000 distinct CDR3 sequences, about 15% appearing once. The sequencing sample was made of blood. Source of these receptors: a woman aged 30 to 39 with Graves' ophthalmopathy.

V and J are TRBV9 and TRBJ2-5; D not certain. The germline V and J ends were trimmed by 0 bases and 5 bases, with 8 bases remaining between them. Germline V gene lookup returns CDR1 SGDLS and CDR2 YYNGEE. The CDR3 spans 13 residues. CDR3 sequence reads: CASSVASSETQYF. CDR3 DNA: TGTGCCAGCAGCGTAGCTTCTTCGGAGACCCAGTACTTC. The full variable domain, in which reference TRBV9 and TRBJ2-5 provide the parts outside the CDR3, is DSGVTQTPKHLITATGQRVTLRCSPRSGDLSVYWYQQSLDQGLQFLIQYYNGEERAKGNILERFSAQQFPDLHSELNLSSLELGDSALYFCASSVASSETQYFGPGTRLLVL.

The chain recombines TRBV20-1 with TRBJ2-7; the match to TRBD2 covers 14 bases. Germline trimming cut 6 bases from V and 6 bases from J; bases unmatched to any gene: 25. Per germline, CDR1 DFQATT and CDR2 SNEGSKA (reference sequence). This CDR3 comprises 20 residues. The CDR3 is CSANYGDRRRLAGGPCEQYF. In nucleotides, the CDR3 is TGCAGTGCGAATTACGGGGACAGGAGACGACTAGCGGGAGGGCCCTGCGAGCAGTACTTC.

This rearrangement joins TRBV7-2 to TRBJ1-1; no firm D call. Germline V gene lookup returns CDR1 SGHTA and CDR2 FQGNSA. This CDR3 is 12 amino acids long. The ends were cut back, 2 bases at V and 4 bases at J, with 5 bases in the middle. The CDR3 DNA follows: TGTGCCAGCAGCTTATATACCACTGAAGCTTTCTTT. Translating gives CASSLYTTEAFF.

The J gene is TRBJ2-5, the V gene TRBV29-1, with TRBD2 as a possible D gene (7 bases). V lost 7 bases and J 5 bases, leaving 17 bases between the germline ends. The germline gives CDR1 SQVTM, CDR2 ANQGSEA. This CDR3 contains 13 residues. CDR3 in amino acids: CSGGGGAMETQYF. In DNA form, the CDR3 reads TGCAGCGGAGGGGGGGGCGCGATGGAGACCCAGTACTTC.

At least ten counts were recorded for this clonotype. V is TRBV28 and J is TRBJ1-2; the match to TRBD1 covers 7 bases. The CDR3 covers 13 residues. CDR1 is MDHEN, CDR2 SYDVKM, per germline. Germline trimming cut 5 bases from V and 8 bases from J; bases unmatched to any gene: 8. The CDR3 sequence: CASSVTGVWGYTF. DNA for the CDR3: TGTGCCAGCAGTGTAACAGGGGTGTGGGGCTACACCTTC.

The chain links TRBV29-1 to TRBJ1-1; perhaps TRBD1 as D (5 bases). CDR1 SQVTM and CDR2 ANQGSEA come from the germline V gene. V was cut by 2 bases and J by 1 base, with 8 bases left in between. The CDR3 has 13 amino acids. CDR3: CSVERTPNTEAFF. The CDR3 nucleotides are TGCAGCGTTGAAAGGACACCGAACACTGAAGCTTTCTTT.

The genes are TRBV5-6 and TRBJ2-7; 9 positions match TRBD1. The germline gives CDR1 SGHDT, CDR2 YYEEEE. V shed 3 bases and J 3 bases; nucleotides not matched to a gene: 7. This CDR3 is 15 amino acids long. CDR3: CASSSPGTGFYEQYF. CDR3 bases: TGTGCCAGCAGCTCCCCCGGGACAGGGTTCTACGAGCAGTACTTC.

The sample holds many counts of this clonotype. The rearrangement joins TRBV20-1 to TRBJ2-1, with D perhaps being TRBD1 or TRBD2 (5 bases each). The V gene's germline CDR1 is DFQATT and CDR2 SNEGSKA (reference sequence). The length of the CDR3 is 14 residues. Deletions cut 7 bases from V and 5 bases from J, with 18 bases between. This CDR3 reads CSVISGTINNEQFF. The CDR3 DNA sequence: TGCAGTGTCATTTCCGGGACGATAAACAATGAGCAGTTCTTC.

The chain couples TRBV20-1 to TRBJ2-3; 8 bases align to TRBD2. The CDR3 is 16 amino acids. The trim removed 6 bases at V and 1 base at J, leaving 12 bases unmatched. Germline-derived CDR1 and CDR2 are DFQATT and SNEGSKA (reference sequence). CDR3 nucleotide sequence: TGCAGTGCAGACAGCGGGAGTATCCCGGGCACAGATACGCAGTATTTT. Residues: CSADSGSIPGTDTQYF.

Ten or more counts support this clonotype. The CDR3 spells CSAPMTSGASYNEQFF. CDR3 coding DNA: TGCAGTGCACCCATGACTAGCGGGGCCTCCTACAATGAGCAGTTCTTC. V gene TRBV20-1 combines with J gene TRBJ2-1; TRBD2 agrees at 11 bases. V trimming: 6 bases; J trimming: 0 bases; junction bases outside the gene matches: 7. The CDR3 spans 16 residues. CDR1 and CDR2 (germline): DFQATT, SNEGSKA (reference sequence).

This clonotype has at least ten counts. CDR3 sequence (DNA): TGTGCCAGCAGCGGGCGGTACACAGATACGCAGTATTTT. It encodes CASSGRYTDTQYF. V and J are TRBV2 and TRBJ2-3; D uncertain. This CDR3 spans 13 amino acids. The germline gives CDR1 SNHLY, CDR2 FYNNEI. Deletions cut 6 bases from V and 2 bases from J, with 9 bases between.

The gene calls are TRBV13 and TRBJ2-1; no clear D gene. V gave up 3 bases and J gave up 15 bases, with 15 bases separating them. This CDR3 spans 12 amino acids. The germline gives CDR1 PRHDT, CDR2 FYEKMQ (reference sequence). The CDR3 DNA is TGTGCCAGCAGCTTTTCGGTGACCGGGCCGTTCTTC. Residues: CASSFSVTGPFF.

At least ten counts were recorded for this clonotype. The chain employs TRBV20-1 and TRBJ2-5; no clear D gene. Per germline, CDR1 DFQATT and CDR2 SNEGSKA (reference sequence). This CDR3 comprises 12 residues. V lost 2 bases, J lost 0 bases, and 4 bases lay in between. CDR3 sequence: CSARQYQETQYF. CDR3 DNA: TGCAGTGCTAGACAGTACCAAGAGACCCAGTACTTC.

This clonotype was observed many times. The chain joins TRBV3-1 to TRBJ2-3; 10 bases are a match to TRBD2. CDR1 and CDR2 from the germline V gene are LGHDT and YNNKEL (reference sequence). The CDR3 consists of 18 residues. J was trimmed by 2 bases and V by 3 bases; bases with no gene match: 11. The CDR3 DNA follows: TGTGCCAGCAGCCATGGCGTTGGGCTAGCGGGAGCCACAGATACGCAGTATTTT. Protein: CASSHGVGLAGATDTQYF.